One and the same sample provided the 5 T cell receptor beta chains below, sequenced in a study of cytomegalovirus exposure and HLA in healthy donors listed by TCRdb under 2017. The receptor library was made with the immunoSEQ multiplex PCR assay. For the multiplex PCR, a mixture combining 60 forward primers for TCR Vbeta segments and 13 reverse primers for TCR Jbeta segments was used. This is the immuneACCESS table as TCRdb keeps it, with only in-frame sequences that have V and J called. A part of the clones is gone; compared with another copy, unresolved V genes explain less than half, and the rest is unexplained. Across this sample there are 150,000 to 200,000 clones, with more than 70% seen only once. 7.7% of the sample is taken by the ten largest. Specimen: PBMCs. Receptors originate from a woman in her thirties or forties in good health and CMV-seropositive.

The chain recombines TRBV2 with TRBJ2-7; D not certain. The CDR3 consists of 14 residues. From germline, CDR1 is SNHLY and CDR2 FYNNEI. Trimming took off 8 bases at V and 0 bases at J, with 14 bases between the two ends. Written as DNA, the CDR3 is TGTGCCAGCTCGACACAGTATAGCTCCTACGAGCAGTACTTC. Translated, it gives CASSTQYSSYEQYF.

V usage is TRBV28 and J usage is TRBJ2-7; TRBD1 aligns across 7 bases. After removal of 6 bases from V and 3 bases from J, the junction contained 14 bases not matched to a gene. CDR3 size: 16 residues. Looked up from germline, CDR1 is MDHEN and CDR2 is SYDVKM. CDR3 residues: CASSHTGVVGSYEQYF. DNA of the CDR3: TGTGCCAGCAGCCACACAGGGGTGGTGGGGAGCTACGAGCAGTACTTC.

In this sample, this clone turned up a few times. The chain has TRBV28 and TRBJ1-5; 7 bases are a match to TRBD1. Germline CDR1 and CDR2: MDHEN and SYDVKM. This CDR3 is 15 amino acids long. V shed 6 bases, J shed 0 bases, and the junction held 5 bases outside the gene matches. Here the CDR3 DNA reads TGTGCCAGCAGCTGGGACAGTGATAGCAATCAGCCCCAGCATTTT. This translates into CASSWDSDSNQPQHF. Full variable domain (rest looked up from reference TRBV28 and TRBJ1-5): DVKVTQSSRYLVKRTGEKVFLECVQDMDHENMFWYRQDPGLGLRLIYFSYDVKMKEKGDIPEGYSVSREKKERFSLILESASTNQTSMYLCASSWDSDSNQPQHFGDGTRLSIL.

This chain's CDR3 is CASSTQANSPLHF. As DNA, the CDR3 is TGTGCCAGCAGTACGCAAGCGAATTCACCCCTCCACTTT. The genes are TRBV6-5 and TRBJ1-6; D not certain. V was clipped by 5 bases and J by 7 bases, with 9 bases between them. The CDR3 is made up of 13 amino acids. Germline V gene sequence: CDR1 MNHEY, CDR2 SVGAGI.

This clone was found once. V and J are TRBV7-2 and TRBJ2-2; tentative D call: TRBD1 (6 bases). Trimming removed 3 bases from V and 4 bases from J, with 15 bases in between. Germline CDR1 reads SGHTA; CDR2 reads FQGNSA. There are 16 residues in the CDR3. CDR3 nucleotide sequence: TGTGCCAGCAGCTTGAGTCGGCGAGGGGGCACCGGGGAGCTGTTTTTT. Its translation: CASSLSRRGGTGELFF.